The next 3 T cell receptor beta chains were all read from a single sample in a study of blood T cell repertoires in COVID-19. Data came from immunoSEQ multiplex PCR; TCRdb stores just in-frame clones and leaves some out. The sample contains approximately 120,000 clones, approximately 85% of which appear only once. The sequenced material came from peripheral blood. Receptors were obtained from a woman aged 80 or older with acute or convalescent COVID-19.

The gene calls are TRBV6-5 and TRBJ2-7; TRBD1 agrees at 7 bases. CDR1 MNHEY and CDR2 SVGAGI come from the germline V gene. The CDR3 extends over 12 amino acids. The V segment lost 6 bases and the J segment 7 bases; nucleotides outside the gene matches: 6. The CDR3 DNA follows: TGTGCCAGCAGGGGACAGACGTCGGAGCAGTACTTC. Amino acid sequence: CASRGQTSEQYF.

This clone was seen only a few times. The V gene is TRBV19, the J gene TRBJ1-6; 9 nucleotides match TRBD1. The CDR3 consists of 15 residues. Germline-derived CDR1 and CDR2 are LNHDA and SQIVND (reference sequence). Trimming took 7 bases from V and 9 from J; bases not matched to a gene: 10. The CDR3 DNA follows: TGTGCCAGTACCCACACAGGGGGCACTGGTTCACCCCTCCACTTT. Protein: CASTHTGGTGSPLHF.

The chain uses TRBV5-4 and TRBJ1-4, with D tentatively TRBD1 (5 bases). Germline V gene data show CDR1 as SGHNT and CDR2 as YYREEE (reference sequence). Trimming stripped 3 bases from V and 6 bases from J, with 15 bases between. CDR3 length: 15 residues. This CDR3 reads CASSWGGRVDEKLFF. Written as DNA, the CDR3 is TGTGCCAGCAGCTGGGGTGGCAGGGTGGATGAAAAACTGTTTTTT.